This T cell receptor (beta chain) was identified during a study of shared clonotypes between healthy human individuals. With respect to this clone: The junction differs from germline at one of its ends, possibly a read error.

Some clones are missing from TCRdb's copy, which holds only in-frame ones; the method was immunoSEQ multiplex PCR. The sample has about 380,000 clones, just over 95% seen once. CDR1 is SGHDT, CDR2 YYEEEE, per germline. CDR3 size: 16 residues. The sequencing input was memory CD8+ T cells sorted from blood. This sample's subset: CD45RO+ cells pooled with CCR7-negative TemRA cells. This sequence originates from a man aged 25-40 years in good health. The chain joins TRBV5-6 to TRBJ1-1, with D possibly being TRBD1 (5 bases). The CDR3 bases are TGTGCCAGCAGCTTGAGAGGGGCGCGGGTGAAAACTGAAGCTTTCTTT. Protein sequence: CASSLRGARVKTEAFF.